These 27 T cell receptor beta chains originate from one sample sequenced in a study of T cells in Graves' hyperthyroidism and ophthalmopathy. Amplification of TCR beta CDR3 regions was performed using RNA transcripts as template. An initial round of RT-PCR targeting the TCR CDR3 relied on the HTBI primer set. TCRdb re-derived calls from the multiplex PCR reads in MiXCR, one entry per CDR3 protein. The profile covers a few hundred thousand distinct CDR3 sequences, with roughly 13% appearing a single time and 5.3% taken by the ten largest. Sequencing used blood. These receptors were taken from a woman aged 18-29 years with Graves' hyperthyroidism.

This clonotype was found a few times. J is TRBJ2-1 and V is TRBV4-2; maybe TRBD1 (6 bases). CDR1 is LGHNA, CDR2 YNFKEQ, per germline. The CDR3 contains 13 residues. Trimming took off 5 bases at V and 5 bases at J, with 10 bases between the two ends. The CDR3 sequence: CASSEQGDNEQFF. In DNA, the CDR3 is TGTGCCAGCAGCGAACAGGGCGACAATGAGCAGTTCTTC.

V usage is TRBV10-2 and J usage is TRBJ2-3; 11 bases map to TRBD2. The J segment lost 2 bases and the V segment lost 6 bases, leaving 4 bases of the junction unmatched. CDR1 and CDR2 (germline): WSHSY, SAAADI. This CDR3 has 15 residues. This CDR3 reads CASRGTSGFTDTQYF. For the CDR3, the DNA is TGCGCCAGCAGGGGGACTAGCGGTTTCACAGATACGCAGTATTTT.

This clonotype was detected many times. This chain connects TRBV20-1 to TRBJ2-1; 11 positions match TRBD2. CDR1 is DFQATT and CDR2 is SNEGSKA in the germline V gene (reference sequence). After removal of 1 base from V and 7 bases from J, the junction contained 6 bases not matched to a gene. CDR3 length: 15 residues. CDR3 nucleotides: TGCAGTGCTAGAGCTTCTAGCGGGAGGATGAATGAGCAGTTCTTC. Protein: CSARASSGRMNEQFF.

This clonotype was detected many times. The chain recombines TRBV30 with TRBJ1-5; D uncertain. This CDR3 is built from 13 residues. The V and J ends lost 4 bases and 6 bases respectively, with 13 bases between them. Germline V gene sequence: CDR1 GTSNPN, CDR2 SVGIG (reference sequence). The CDR3 here is CAWNLGGGQPQHF. DNA of the CDR3: TGTGCCTGGAATCTCGGCGGAGGTCAGCCCCAGCATTTT.

This clonotype came up many times. The chain combines TRBV27 with TRBJ1-2; 7 bases are a match to TRBD1. The CDR3 is made up of 12 amino acids. J gave up 8 bases and V 4 bases, and 4 bases lay outside the gene matches. CDR1 and CDR2 (germline): MNHEY, SMNVEV (reference sequence). For the CDR3, the DNA is TGTGCCAGCAGTTCAGGGACAGCCGGCTACACCTTC. It is translated as CASSSGTAGYTF.

At least ten counts were recorded for this clonotype. The gene calls are TRBV18 and TRBJ2-1; D unresolved. CDR3 size: 15 residues. V was trimmed by 4 bases and J by 1 base, leaving 11 bases between them. CDR1 KGHSH and CDR2 LQKENI come from the germline V gene. The CDR3 DNA reads as TGTGCCAGCTCACGACCAATAGGTTCCTACAATGAGCAGTTCTTC. Residues: CASSRPIGSYNEQFF.

This clonotype was counted only a few times. The rearrangement uses TRBV3-1 and TRBJ2-4; tentatively, D is TRBD2 (6 bases). CDR1 LGHDT and CDR2 YNNKEL come from the germline V gene (reference sequence). CDR3 length: 15 amino acids. Trimming stripped 4 bases from V and 4 bases from J, with 14 bases between. The CDR3 DNA follows: TGTGCCAGCAGCCGGGGGACTGGGGTAAAAAACATTCAGTACTTC. As protein: CASSRGTGVKNIQYF.

This clonotype has a count of ten or more. J is TRBJ2-1 and V is TRBV20-1; 7 bases line up with TRBD2. Trimming took 1 base from V and 10 from J; bases not matched to a gene: 10. Germline assignment: CDR1 DFQATT and CDR2 SNEGSKA (reference sequence). This CDR3 has 14 residues. The CDR3 reads CSARVIAGPREQFF. Written as DNA, the CDR3 is TGCAGTGCTAGAGTGATAGCGGGTCCACGGGAGCAGTTCTTC.

This clonotype was seen many times. The chain carries TRBV29-1 and TRBJ2-3; 10 bases are a match to TRBD2. The germline CDR1 and CDR2 sequences are SQVTM and ANQGSEA. The CDR3 sequence is 15 residues long. V lost 4 bases, J lost 1 base, and 5 bases stayed unmatched. The CDR3 nucleotides are TGCAGCGTTGGGACTAGCGGAGGGGGCACAGATACGCAGTATTTT. Encoded protein: CSVGTSGGGTDTQYF.

This clonotype occurred many times. The V gene is TRBV20-1, the J gene TRBJ2-4, with D perhaps given as TRBD1 or TRBD2 (6 bases each). Per the germline V gene, CDR1 is DFQATT and CDR2 is SNEGSKA (reference sequence). The CDR3 covers 15 residues. Trimming cost V 0 bases and J 2 bases, with 11 bases left between them. The CDR3 reads CSARDGGTTKNIQYF. In nucleotides, the CDR3 is TGCAGTGCTAGAGATGGAGGGACAACCAAAAACATTCAGTACTTC.

This clonotype was detected a few times. This may come from a read error, since a much larger clone is one base off. The V call is TRBV28, the J call TRBJ2-7; 8 positions agree with TRBD1. Germline V gives CDR1 MDHEN, CDR2 SYDVKM. The CDR3 extends over 13 amino acids. The CDR3 DNA follows: TGTGCCAACAGTTCAGGACAGGGCAGCGAGCAGTACTTC. Its protein product is CANSSGQGSEQYF.

This clonotype came up a few times. The chain links TRBV30 to TRBJ2-1; no firm D call. Germline V gene sequence: CDR1 GTSNPN, CDR2 SVGIG (reference sequence). Between the trimmed V and J ends, which lost 6 bases and 0 bases, there was a span of 12 bases. This CDR3 comprises 14 residues. The CDR3 is CACTGPTSYNEQFF. For the CDR3, the DNA is TGTGCCTGCACCGGGCCCACCTCCTACAATGAGCAGTTCTTC.

This clonotype has more than one count but fewer than ten. J is TRBJ2-3 and V is TRBV20-1; D unresolved. The CDR3 loop spans 14 amino acids. CDR1 is DFQATT, CDR2 SNEGSKA, per germline (reference sequence). The V end lost 6 bases, the J end lost 6 bases, and 19 bases lay between the germline ends. In DNA, the CDR3 is TGCAGTGCCCACCGCGGCTCTTCCACGGATACGCAGTATTTT. Translating gives CSAHRGSSTDTQYF.

Many counts were recorded for this clonotype. The genes are TRBV7-2 and TRBJ2-7; 11 nucleotides match TRBD2. The CDR3 covers 15 residues. Germline CDR1 SGHTA, CDR2 FQGNSA. V was pared by 5 bases and J by 5 bases, with 8 bases of the junction left unmatched. CDR3 nucleotide sequence: TGTGCCAGCAGCCACACTAGCGGGAGTACCCACGAGCAGTACTTC. It specifies CASSHTSGSTHEQYF.

This clonotype has ten or more counts. The CDR3 is CASSLYRVENTEAFF. CDR3 nucleotides: TGTGCCAGCAGCTTATACAGGGTTGAGAACACTGAAGCTTTCTTT. The chain recombines TRBV7-2 with TRBJ1-1; perhaps TRBD1 as D (6 bases). This CDR3 region has 15 residues. CDR1 and CDR2 from the germline V gene are SGHTA and FQGNSA. V lost 2 bases, J lost 1 base, and 11 bases lay in between.

In the case of this clonotype: One end of the junction does not line up with germline, which may come from a read error. This chain connects TRBV19 to TRBJ2-3; 10 bases agree with TRBD2. The CDR3 runs to 15 residues. The germline CDR1 and CDR2 sequences are LNHDA and SQIVND (reference sequence). CDR3 loop: CASRTTSGMADTRYF. CDR3 DNA sequence: TGTGCCAGTAGGACTACTAGCGGGATGGCAGATACGCGGTATTTT.

This clonotype was counted a few times. The rearrangement joins TRBV4-1 to TRBJ1-1, with 7 bases matching TRBD1. CDR1 is MGHRA, CDR2 YSYEKL, per germline. V lost 0 bases to trimming and J lost 5 bases; unmatched junction nucleotides: 3. The CDR3 has 14 residues. The chain's CDR3 is CASSQDRGVTEAFF. In DNA, the CDR3 is TGCGCCAGCAGCCAAGACAGGGGGGTTACTGAAGCTTTCTTT.

This clonotype came up many times. The chain has TRBV20-1 and TRBJ1-5; perhaps TRBD1 as D (5 bases). Per the germline V gene, CDR1 is DFQATT and CDR2 is SNEGSKA (reference sequence). Trimming removed 4 bases from V and 4 bases from J, with 11 bases in between. The CDR3 contains 13 residues. The CDR3 nucleotides are TGCAGTGCTACGGAGGGACTAAATCAGCCCCAGCATTTT. It encodes CSATEGLNQPQHF.

This clonotype appeared a few times. The V gene is TRBV7-9, the J gene TRBJ2-3; 14 nucleotides line up with TRBD2. There are 20 residues in the CDR3. Per the germline V gene, CDR1 is SEHNR and CDR2 is FQNEAQ (reference sequence). V shed 1 base and J 0 bases; nucleotides not matched to a gene: 9. The DNA for the CDR3 is TGTGCCAGCAGCTTAGGACTAGCGGGAGGGCGATTATTTAGCACAGATACGCAGTATTTT. It encodes CASSLGLAGGRLFSTDTQYF.

In the case of this clonotype: Since a much larger clone is just one base distant, this may be a read error. This rearrangement joins TRBV20-1 to TRBJ2-1; 11 bases match TRBD2. Looked up from germline, CDR1 is DFQATT and CDR2 is SNEGSKA (reference sequence). The V gene end was trimmed by 7 bases and the J gene end by 6 bases; junction bases not matched to a gene: 5. The CDR3 runs 13 residues. The CDR3 bases are TGCAGTGTCACTAGCGGGAGCGCCAATGAGCAGTTCTTC. This gives the protein CSVTSGSANEQFF.

This clonotype was detected ten times or more. The chain uses TRBV3-1 and TRBJ2-7; D perhaps matches TRBD1 (5 bases). The CDR3 consists of 14 residues. The V end lost 5 bases, the J end lost 3 bases, and 14 bases lay between the germline ends. Per the germline V gene, CDR1 is LGHDT and CDR2 is YNNKEL (reference sequence). The CDR3 spells CASSRAGFFYEQYF. The CDR3 DNA is TGTGCCAGCAGCAGGGCAGGGTTTTTCTACGAGCAGTACTTC.

The sample holds a few counts of this clonotype. The chain is built from TRBV9 and TRBJ1-2, with TRBD1 as a possible D gene (5 bases). This CDR3 region has 15 residues. Per the germline V gene, CDR1 is SGDLS and CDR2 is YYNGEE. With 4 bases removed from V and 4 bases from J, the gap between germline ends came to 17 bases. CDR3 DNA: TGTGCCAGCAGCCAAACCCCAGGGTTTGGCTATGGCTACACCTTC. This encodes CASSQTPGFGYGYTF.

This clonotype has at least ten counts. This chain connects TRBV20-1 to TRBJ2-5; 16 bases fit TRBD2. This CDR3 region has 17 residues. CDR1 and CDR2 from the germline V gene are DFQATT and SNEGSKA (reference sequence). Trimming removed 6 bases from V and 5 bases from J; junction bases left unmatched: 12. CDR3 in DNA: TGCAGTGCCACCGGGACTAGCGGGAGGGTATTTCTGGAGACCCAGTACTTC. Amino acid sequence: CSATGTSGRVFLETQYF.

The rearrangement links TRBV6-2 or TRBV6-3 to TRBJ2-2, with TRBD2 matching 7 bases. After removal of 6 bases from V and 0 bases from J, the junction contained 10 bases not matched to a gene. The CDR3 totals 17 residues. Germline V gene sequence: CDR1 MNHEY, CDR2 SVGEGT. The DNA of the CDR3 is TGTGCCAGCAGGGATTTTCTAGCGGAAACGAACACCGGGGAGCTGTTTTTT. Protein: CASRDFLAETNTGELFF.

This chain connects TRBV28 to TRBJ1-2, with TRBD1 as a possible D gene (6 bases). Per the germline V gene, CDR1 is MDHEN and CDR2 is SYDVKM. Trimming took off 6 bases at V and 3 bases at J, with 14 bases between the two ends. This CDR3 is 14 amino acids long. CDR3 sequence: CASSSMRGDYGYTF. The CDR3 DNA reads TGTGCCAGCAGCTCAATGAGGGGGGACTATGGCTACACCTTC.

The sample holds many counts of this clonotype. The rearrangement links TRBV7-3 to TRBJ2-2; no clear D gene. CDR1 and CDR2 (germline): SGHTA, FQGTGA. This CDR3 has 14 residues. Deletions cut 2 bases from V and 5 bases from J, with 9 bases between. The CDR3 sequence: CASSLDFGTGELFF. DNA for the CDR3: TGTGCCAGCAGCTTAGATTTTGGAACCGGGGAGCTGTTTTTT. Variable domain in full (rest from reference TRBV7-3 and TRBJ2-2): GAGVSQTPSNKVTEKGKYVELRCDPISGHTALYWYRQSLGQGPEFLIYFQGTGAADDSGLPNDRFFAVRPEGSVSTLKIQRTERGDSAVYLCASSLDFGTGELFFGEGSRLTVL.

In its sample, this clonotype was seen many times. The genes are TRBV2 and TRBJ2-2, with no clear D. V lost 2 bases to trimming and J lost 1 base, with 8 bases between them. The germline gives CDR1 SNHLY, CDR2 FYNNEI. The CDR3 totals 15 residues. The CDR3, as DNA: TGTGCCAGCAGTGAAAGGTCCAGGAACACCGGGGAGCTGTTTTTT. This sequence encodes CASSERSRNTGELFF.